Listed below are T cell receptor beta chains from one sample, sequenced in a study of blood T cells in healthy people across ages. TCRdb used MiXCR to reprocess the 5' RACE reads, holding one entry per CDR3 protein. Of about 1.8 million distinct CDR3 sequences in the sample, less than 50% were seen once. The sequenced sample consisted of blood. The receptors were sampled from a middle-aged woman in good health. CDR3s include the opening cysteine and the closing phenylalanine or tryptophan. Fields, in order: CDR3 DNA, CDR3 protein, V gene, D gene, clone size, J gene. A D gene is named only where the DNA matches it firmly. A clone size is listed for some rows: how often the clone was seen (once, few, many), or a class if it is expanded.

CDR3 DNA: TGTGCCAGCAGCGGGGACGCCACAGATACGCAGTATTTT; CDR3 protein: CASSGDATDTQYF; V gene: TRBV2; D gene: -; clone size: few; J gene: TRBJ2-3
CDR3 DNA: TGTGCCAGCAGCTACGGGGGATTTGATCAGCCCCAGCATTTT; CDR3 protein: CASSYGGFDQPQHF; V gene: TRBV12-3/TRBV12-4; D gene: -; clone size: -; J gene: TRBJ1-5
CDR3 DNA: TGTGCCAGCAGTTTGATGACGGCAGGGGGCTCCGAGCAGTACTTC; CDR3 protein: CASSLMTAGGSEQYF; V gene: TRBV6-5; D gene: TRBD1; clone size: -; J gene: TRBJ2-7
CDR3 DNA: TGTGCCAGCAGCTCACTGGACAGAGACTACAATGAGCAGTTCTTC; CDR3 protein: CASSSLDRDYNEQFF; V gene: TRBV7-9; D gene: -; clone size: few; J gene: TRBJ2-1
CDR3 DNA: TGTGCCAGCAGCTCGACTAGCGGGGGGAAAGGGACCCAGTACTTC; CDR3 protein: CASSSTSGGKGTQYF; V gene: TRBV7-8; D gene: TRBD2; clone size: few; J gene: TRBJ2-5
CDR3 DNA: TGTGCCAGCAGCGTAAGCGGGATAAGCAACCAAGAGACCCAGTACTTC; CDR3 protein: CASSVSGISNQETQYF; V gene: TRBV9; D gene: TRBD2; clone size: few; J gene: TRBJ2-5
CDR3 DNA: TGCGCCAGCAGCCTTCGGGACAGGAGGGACAATGAGCAGTTCTTC; CDR3 protein: CASSLRDRRDNEQFF; V gene: TRBV4-1; D gene: TRBD1; clone size: -; J gene: TRBJ2-1
CDR3 DNA: TGCAGTGCCCAACGAGCAGACAGGGGGCTGGAGACCCAGTACTTC; CDR3 protein: CSAQRADRGLETQYF; V gene: TRBV20-1; D gene: TRBD1; clone size: -; J gene: TRBJ2-5
CDR3 DNA: TGCAGTGCTAGAGATCTATGGCAGGAGACCCAGTACTTC; CDR3 protein: CSARDLWQETQYF; V gene: TRBV20-1; D gene: -; clone size: -; J gene: TRBJ2-5
CDR3 DNA: TGCGCCAGCAGCCAAGATCACAACAGGGGGCATGGCTACACCTTC; CDR3 protein: CASSQDHNRGHGYTF; V gene: TRBV4-3; D gene: TRBD1; clone size: -; J gene: TRBJ1-2
CDR3 DNA: TGTGCCAGCAGTTTTCAGGGCCGGGCCTACACAGATACGCAGTATTTT; CDR3 protein: CASSFQGRAYTDTQYF; V gene: TRBV28; D gene: -; clone size: -; J gene: TRBJ2-3
CDR3 DNA: TGTGCCAGCAGCCCCCGGACTAGCCTTGAGCAGTTCTTC; CDR3 protein: CASSPRTSLEQFF; V gene: TRBV7-2; D gene: TRBD2; clone size: few; J gene: TRBJ2-1
CDR3 DNA: TGTGCCAGCAGTTATACCTTCGACAGGGAGCAGTACTTC; CDR3 protein: CASSYTFDREQYF; V gene: TRBV6-2/TRBV6-3; D gene: -; clone size: few; J gene: TRBJ2-7
CDR3 DNA: TGTGCCAGCAGCGAACGGGACTACAAGAACAATGAGCAGTTCTTC; CDR3 protein: CASSERDYKNNEQFF; V gene: TRBV9; D gene: TRBD2; clone size: -; J gene: TRBJ2-1
CDR3 DNA: TGTGCCAGCCTACAAGCGGGGGGTACGCAGTATTTT; CDR3 protein: CASLQAGGTQYF; V gene: TRBV11-2; D gene: TRBD2; clone size: -; J gene: TRBJ2-3
CDR3 DNA: TGTGCCAGCAGTTCCCCGGGACTAGCGCCTTCCTACGAGCAGTACTTC; CDR3 protein: CASSSPGLAPSYEQYF; V gene: TRBV6-6; D gene: TRBD2; clone size: -; J gene: TRBJ2-7
CDR3 DNA: TGCGCCAGCAGCGGCTTTACTAGCGGGGGGGCCAGCAATGAGCAGTTCTTC; CDR3 protein: CASSGFTSGGASNEQFF; V gene: TRBV5-1; D gene: TRBD2; clone size: -; J gene: TRBJ2-1
CDR3 DNA: TGCGCCAGCAGCCGGACTAGCGGGGGGATGGGGCAAGAGACCCAGTACTTC; CDR3 protein: CASSRTSGGMGQETQYF; V gene: TRBV5-1; D gene: TRBD2; clone size: -; J gene: TRBJ2-5
CDR3 DNA: TGTGCCAGCAGCTTAGGGGCTAGCCCCCCAGATACGCAGTATTTT; CDR3 protein: CASSLGASPPDTQYF; V gene: TRBV11-2; D gene: -; clone size: -; J gene: TRBJ2-3
CDR3 DNA: TGTGCCAGCAGTTACAGGGGGGGGTCCTATAATTCACCCCTCCACTTT; CDR3 protein: CASSYRGGSYNSPLHF; V gene: TRBV6-5; D gene: -; clone size: -; J gene: TRBJ1-6
CDR3 DNA: TGTGCCAGCAGCCAGGGACTAGCGGGGAACGATGAGCAGTTCTTC; CDR3 protein: CASSQGLAGNDEQFF; V gene: TRBV7-9; D gene: TRBD2; clone size: few; J gene: TRBJ2-1
CDR3 DNA: TGTGCCAGCAGCCAAGATTTTGGCCTCCAAGAGACCCAGTACTTC; CDR3 protein: CASSQDFGLQETQYF; V gene: TRBV3-1; D gene: -; clone size: -; J gene: TRBJ2-5
CDR3 DNA: TGTGCCAGCAGCTCCCCGGCTAGGGGGGAGTTCTTC; CDR3 protein: CASSSPARGEFF; V gene: TRBV7-2; D gene: -; clone size: -; J gene: TRBJ2-1
CDR3 DNA: TGTGCCAGCAGTGAATCCACAGGGTTCCAAGAGACCCAGTACTTC; CDR3 protein: CASSESTGFQETQYF; V gene: TRBV25-1; D gene: -; clone size: -; J gene: TRBJ2-5
CDR3 DNA: TGTGCCAGTAGTATCACCACCACCGACAGGCACTATGGCTACACCTTC; CDR3 protein: CASSITTTDRHYGYTF; V gene: TRBV19; D gene: -; clone size: few; J gene: TRBJ1-2
CDR3 DNA: TGCGCCAGCAGCATCGGACTAGCGGGGGGAGCAAACACCGGGGAGCTGTTTTTT; CDR3 protein: CASSIGLAGGANTGELFF; V gene: TRBV5-1; D gene: TRBD2; clone size: -; J gene: TRBJ2-2
CDR3 DNA: TGTGCCAGCAGCCTCAGACTAGCCGAGTCCTACGAGCAGTACTTC; CDR3 protein: CASSLRLAESYEQYF; V gene: TRBV3-1; D gene: TRBD2; clone size: -; J gene: TRBJ2-7
CDR3 DNA: TGTGCCACCAGTGATCCCGCTGTATCCGGGGACAGGGTAGATACGCAGTATTTT; CDR3 protein: CATSDPAVSGDRVDTQYF; V gene: TRBV24-1; D gene: TRBD1; clone size: few; J gene: TRBJ2-3
CDR3 DNA: TGCAGTGCTAGAGGCGGGGGGCCGGAGAATGAGCAGTTCTTC; CDR3 protein: CSARGGGPENEQFF; V gene: TRBV20-1; D gene: TRBD2; clone size: -; J gene: TRBJ2-1
CDR3 DNA: TGTGCCATCAGTGAGTCGACACATACGAGCTACGAGCAGTACTTC; CDR3 protein: CAISESTHTSYEQYF; V gene: TRBV10-3; D gene: -; clone size: -; J gene: TRBJ2-7
CDR3 DNA: TGTGCCACCGTCCTGTCAGTCGCTAACTATGGCTACACCTTC; CDR3 protein: CATVLSVANYGYTF; V gene: TRBV7-9; D gene: -; clone size: -; J gene: TRBJ1-2
CDR3 DNA: TGTGCCAGCACCCACCTTGGACTAGCGGGGGGGAGCTCCTACAATGAGCAGTTCTTC; CDR3 protein: CASTHLGLAGGSSYNEQFF; V gene: TRBV28; D gene: TRBD2; clone size: -; J gene: TRBJ2-1
CDR3 DNA: TGTCGGATTGGGTCTTCTAAAGGCTACACCTTC; CDR3 protein: CRIGSSKGYTF; V gene: TRBV7-2; D gene: -; clone size: -; J gene: TRBJ1-2
CDR3 DNA: TGTGCCAGCAGTTATCACCGCCTCGGTGGTCAACTGTTTTTT; CDR3 protein: CASSYHRLGGQLFF; V gene: TRBV6-5; D gene: -; clone size: -; J gene: TRBJ1-4
CDR3 DNA: TGCGCCAGCAGTGACCCGCCAACCAGCTCCTACGAGCAGTACTTC; CDR3 protein: CASSDPPTSSYEQYF; V gene: TRBV10-2; D gene: -; clone size: few; J gene: TRBJ2-7
CDR3 DNA: TGTGCCACCAGCGCCTTGGGACAGGGAGAAGGGCCCCTCCACTTT; CDR3 protein: CATSALGQGEGPLHF; V gene: TRBV15; D gene: TRBD1; clone size: once; J gene: TRBJ1-6
CDR3 DNA: TGTGCCAGCAGTCCTGCCCGACAGGCCTCCTACAATGAGCAGTACTTC; CDR3 protein: CASSPARQASYNEQYF; V gene: TRBV6-5; D gene: -; clone size: -; J gene: TRBJ2-7
CDR3 DNA: TGTGCCAGCAGTTACTCGAAGGGACAGGGGGCCCTCAATCAGCCCCAGCATTTT; CDR3 protein: CASSYSKGQGALNQPQHF; V gene: TRBV6-2/TRBV6-3; D gene: TRBD1; clone size: -; J gene: TRBJ1-5
CDR3 DNA: TGTGCCAGCAGTACTAGTGCCACCCAGTACTTC; CDR3 protein: CASSTSATQYF; V gene: TRBV12-3/TRBV12-4; D gene: -; clone size: -; J gene: TRBJ2-5
CDR3 DNA: TGTGCCAGCAAGGATTACGCCAGGGGTGAATCCTACGAGCAGTACTTC; CDR3 protein: CASKDYARGESYEQYF; V gene: TRBV27; D gene: -; clone size: few; J gene: TRBJ2-7
CDR3 DNA: TGCGCCAGCAGCCAACGACCGACAGGGGGTTTCTATGGCTACACCTTC; CDR3 protein: CASSQRPTGGFYGYTF; V gene: TRBV4-1; D gene: TRBD1; clone size: -; J gene: TRBJ1-2
CDR3 DNA: TGTGCCAGCAGCTGGCAGCCGGGAAGGGGAACTGAAGCTTTCTTT; CDR3 protein: CASSWQPGRGTEAFF; V gene: TRBV7-2; D gene: -; clone size: -; J gene: TRBJ1-1
CDR3 DNA: TGTGCCAGCAGCTTATCCAGAGGGGAGGAGGAGACCCAGTACTTC; CDR3 protein: CASSLSRGEEETQYF; V gene: TRBV7-2; D gene: -; clone size: few; J gene: TRBJ2-5
CDR3 DNA: TGTGCCACCAGCAGAGACGTTCGGGGGACCAGCCAGTACTTC; CDR3 protein: CATSRDVRGTSQYF; V gene: TRBV15; D gene: -; clone size: few; J gene: TRBJ2-7
CDR3 DNA: TGTGCCAGCAGCTTAGGCAGACAGGGGGCTATCTATGGCTACACCTTC; CDR3 protein: CASSLGRQGAIYGYTF; V gene: TRBV7-2; D gene: TRBD1; clone size: once; J gene: TRBJ1-2
CDR3 DNA: TGTGCCAGCAGCTTTAAGTCGGGGGCAGGTCCCCATGAGCAGTTCTTC; CDR3 protein: CASSFKSGAGPHEQFF; V gene: TRBV7-2; D gene: -; clone size: few; J gene: TRBJ2-1
CDR3 DNA: TGTGCCAGTAGCCCGGGGTTGAACACCGGGGAGCTGTTTTTT; CDR3 protein: CASSPGLNTGELFF; V gene: TRBV7-2; D gene: -; clone size: few; J gene: TRBJ2-2
CDR3 DNA: TGTGCCAGCAAGGAGCCGGCGGAGACCCAGTACTTC; CDR3 protein: CASKEPAETQYF; V gene: TRBV28; D gene: -; clone size: -; J gene: TRBJ2-5
CDR3 DNA: TGTGCCAGCAGCACCCGACAGGGTGCCCCTTACGAGCAGTACTTC; CDR3 protein: CASSTRQGAPYEQYF; V gene: TRBV7-2; D gene: TRBD1; clone size: many; J gene: TRBJ2-7
CDR3 DNA: TGTGCCAGCAGCGCCCACGGAGCGGCCCAAGAGACCCAGTACTTC; CDR3 protein: CASSAHGAAQETQYF; V gene: TRBV9; D gene: -; clone size: -; J gene: TRBJ2-5
CDR3 DNA: TGTGCCAGCAGCCGACAATCTGTGGCTGAAGCTTTCTTT; CDR3 protein: CASSRQSVAEAFF; V gene: TRBV6-6; D gene: -; clone size: -; J gene: TRBJ1-1
CDR3 DNA: TGCAGCGTTGACGGGACCGATTCCTATGGCTACACCTTC; CDR3 protein: CSVDGTDSYGYTF; V gene: TRBV29-1; D gene: -; clone size: -; J gene: TRBJ1-2
CDR3 DNA: TGTGCCAGCAGTTCGACTAGCGGGAGAAAAGAGACCCAGTACTTC; CDR3 protein: CASSSTSGRKETQYF; V gene: TRBV3-1; D gene: TRBD2; clone size: few; J gene: TRBJ2-5